This T cell receptor (beta chain) was found in a study of T cells expressing NK-cell markers. Overall study: Of eight sequenced donors, seven were HCMV-seropositive and one HCMV-seronegative.

UMI-tagged 5'RACE template switching yielded the TCR beta cDNA. No DNA is given; TCRdb re-called the 5' RACE reads and lists each CDR3 protein once. The sample totals roughly 380,000 distinct CDR3 sequences. Findings and caveats of the study: Where several donors were concerned, these clonotypes also led the CD3+CD56-NKG2C+ fraction. The share of CD8+ T cells held by dominant NKG2C+ clonotypes was about 1.0-8% in roughly 6 donors.

Worth noting for this clonotype: Its antigen is as yet unknown.

The CDR3 runs 15 residues. Germline CDR1 and CDR2: MNHEY and SVGAGI. The receptor was isolated from a man aged 18-75 years in good health. The chain employs TRBV6-5 and TRBJ1-5. The sequenced sample was blood T cells: a sorted CD56 or NKG2C T cell subset, CD4+ or CD8+ T cells, or bulk PBMC T cells (not recorded which). The CDR3 sequence is CASTRLGRDNQPQHF.